This TCR beta chain was retrieved from a study of beta chain features in type 1 diabetes. Study-wide background: Analysis included 107,917,701 sorted cells drawn from all samples.

The CDR3 loop spans 13 amino acids. Trimming cost V 0 bases and J 12 bases, with 16 bases left between them. Germline lookup yields CDR1 SGDLS and CDR2 YYNGEE. The sequenced template was cDNA made from the entire isolated RNA. The data were produced by immunoSEQ multiplex PCR, yet TCRdb's version contains in-frame clones alone and is incomplete. The data show almost 350,000 clones, 7% to 9% seen once. Of note for this clone: Antigen specificity is unknown.

Each sorted population was over 95% pure. General study findings and limits: Sequencing from cDNA could over-represent high-TCR-expressing cells. Possible PCR preference for shorter templates applied equally to patients and controls.

The receptor was isolated from a woman between 18 and 29 years old in good health. The V gene is TRBV9, the J gene TRBJ2-7; D tentatively reads TRBD1 or TRBD2 (5 bases each). The sequenced sample was central memory CD4+ T cells from blood. The CDR3 coding sequence is TGTGCCAGCAGCGTAGATGTGAGGGGCCCGGGGTACTTC. Translated, it gives CASSVDVRGPGYF.